This T cell receptor (beta chain) was sequenced in a study of CD4 T cells in relation to SARS-CoV-2 and coronaviruses. At the level of the study: No peptide or an HIV-1 Nef peptide pool served as negative control. Regarding the study as a whole: Each donor contributed either pre-pandemic or post-infection samples, not both. In 55% to 75% of donors, memory CD4+ clonotypes crossrecognized SARS-CoV-2 and at least one common cold coronavirus spike.

Profiled with immunoSEQ multiplex PCR; TCRdb holds only in-frame clones, not every one. Of roughly 30,000 clones in the sample, 76% were seen once. Unexposed donor CD4+ T cells date from about 2011-2018, before the COVID-19 pandemic. The cells were cultured for around ten days before CD4+ T cells were isolated. Unexposed-donor CD4+ T cells were probed with SARS-CoV-2 S/N and four cold-coronavirus spikes, cells permitting. V dropped 5 bases and J dropped 3; count of bases not matched to a gene: 16. Germline V gene data show CDR1 as MGHRA and CDR2 as YSYEKL. The CDR3 sequence is 18 residues long. On this clone itself: Its antigen is unidentified.

Material for sequencing was CD4+ T cells from PBMCs, cultured in vitro. The sequence came from a human donor in good health. The chain couples TRBV4-1 to TRBJ2-7, with TRBD2 matching over 10 bases. CDR3 bases: TGCGCCAGCAGCTACGGGCTAGCGGGAGCAGAGTTGGGCTACGAGCAGTACTTC. Amino acid sequence: CASSYGLAGAELGYEQYF.